This TCR beta chain came from a study of blood T cell repertoires in COVID-19. Study information: The analysed material was cDNA or gDNA that came from T cells, B-cell-depleted T cells, or PBMCs.

The table came from immunoSEQ multiplex PCR; TCRdb's copy has only in-frame clones and leaves some out. The sample lists some 380,000 clones; approximately 85% were seen once. Those enrolled, adults aged about 18 to 89 years, came from some 23 US areas. Cohorts were based on clinical histories the participants reported. This CDR3 is 19 amino acids long. Trimming removed 1 base at V and 4 bases at J, with 26 bases between. Germline V gene sequence: CDR1 SGHDT, CDR2 YYEEEE. Sequenced input: PBMCs or T cells enriched from blood (not recorded which). The J gene is TRBJ1-1, the V gene TRBV5-6, with D uncertain. The sequence was obtained from a woman aged 40 to 50 with acute COVID-19. CDR3 region: CASSLWVRSGLAYFTEAFF. CDR3 bases: TGTGCCAGCAGCTTGTGGGTTAGGTCAGGTCTTGCGTATTTCACTGAAGCTTTCTTT.